The clone carrying this T cell receptor (beta chain) appeared a few times. Its cognate antigen is unknown. These data originate in a study of OX40 agonist ivuxolimab in advanced cancers. General study results and limits: Among T cells, CD8+ cells averaged more expanded clones than CD4+ cells.

Measured with immunoSEQ multiplex PCR; TCRdb has only the in-frame clones, and not every one. The repertoire has about 80,000 clones, about nine tenths of them found once; the top ten carry 0.24%. V lost 1 base and J lost 5; bases outside the gene matches: 5. The germline CDR1 and CDR2 sequences are SGHTA and FQGTGA. This CDR3 spans 16 amino acids. The sequence was collected from an adult with an advanced solid tumor such as melanoma, head and neck, liver or kidney cancer. The sample was CD4+ or CD8+ T cells sorted from blood, taken in a trial of the OX40 agonist ivuxolimab. The chain recombines TRBV7-3 with TRBJ2-1, with 10 positions matching TRBD2. The DNA of the CDR3 is TGTGCCAGCAGCTTAATGGTGGGACTAGCGAACAATGAGCAGTTCTTC. Its protein is CASSLMVGLANNEQFF.